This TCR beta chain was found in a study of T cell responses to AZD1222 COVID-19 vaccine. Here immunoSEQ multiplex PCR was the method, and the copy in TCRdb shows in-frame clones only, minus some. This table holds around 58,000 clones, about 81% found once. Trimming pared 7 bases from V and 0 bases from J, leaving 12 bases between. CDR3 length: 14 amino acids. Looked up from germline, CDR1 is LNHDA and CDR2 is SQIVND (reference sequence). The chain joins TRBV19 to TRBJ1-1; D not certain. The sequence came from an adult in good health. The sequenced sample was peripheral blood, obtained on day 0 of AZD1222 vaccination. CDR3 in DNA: TGTGCCAGTATTTTAGGAATCATGAACACTGAAGCTTTCTTT. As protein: CASILGIMNTEAFF. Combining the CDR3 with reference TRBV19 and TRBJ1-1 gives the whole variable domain DGGITQSPKYLFRKEGQNVTLSCEQNLNHDAMYWYRQDPGQGLRLIYYSQIVNDFQKGDIAEGYSVSREKKESFPLTVTSAQKNPTAFYLCASILGIMNTEAFFGQGTRLTVV.